The clone carrying this T cell receptor (beta chain) appeared a few times. Its antigen is currently unknown. TCRdb re-called the RT-PCR reads with MiXCR, one entry per CDR3 protein. The sample has almost 600,000 distinct CDR3 sequences, 14% seen once. These data belong to a study of response to subunit inactivated influenza vaccine. Regarding the study as a whole: That few new T cells are recruited by each seasonal influenza vaccination was the authors' suggestion.

The clonotype comes from a man aged 50 to 59 who received an inactivated influenza vaccine. Here the sequenced sample was PBMCs from blood, taken about 11 days after vaccination.

CDR3 sequence reads: CASSIQDRGAYEQYF. As DNA, the CDR3 is TGTGCCAGCAGCATTCAGGACAGGGGTGCCTACGAGCAGTACTTC. This chain links TRBV7-4 with TRBJ2-7; TRBD1 agrees at 9 bases. After removal of 5 bases from V and 2 bases from J, the junction contained 7 bases not matched to a gene. The CDR3 sequence is 15 residues long. Germline assignment: CDR1 SGHVT and CDR2 SQSDAQ.